The rows below give T cell receptor beta chains drawn from one sample of a study of identical twins. TCRdb redid the calling of the 5' RACE reads with MiXCR, one entry per CDR3 protein. The table lists around 250,000 distinct CDR3 sequences, about 12% of them singletons. These data were also filed under a second study, of yellow fever vaccine responses in identical twins.

Sequenced: memory (CD45RO+) T cells sorted from blood. These receptors came from a woman between 18 and 30 years old in good health. The CDR3 runs from the conserved cysteine through the conserved F or W. The D gene is left open where the match is weak. The size entry is marked missing in some rows and otherwise reads once, few, many or a size class.

D gene	J gene	V gene	clone size	CDR3 protein	CDR3 DNA
TRBD1	TRBJ1-5	TRBV7-9	-	CASRPDRGAQHF	TGTGCCAGCAGACCCGACAGGGGGGCCCAGCATTTT
-	TRBJ2-5	TRBV5-4	many	CASSLWRREETQYF	TGTGCCAGCAGCTTGTGGAGACGGGAAGAGACCCAGTACTTC
-	TRBJ2-2	TRBV7-9	many	CASSRQNTGELFF	TGTGCCAGCAGTAGACAGAACACCGGGGAGCTGTTTTTT
-	TRBJ2-2	TRBV5-1	many	CASSLAGGGELFF	TGCGCCAGCAGCTTGGCCGGGGGCGGGGAGCTGTTTTTT
-	TRBJ2-2	TRBV20-1	-	CSASGARSTGELFF	TGCAGTGCTAGCGGGGCGCGAAGCACCGGGGAGCTGTTTTTT
TRBD1	TRBJ2-1	TRBV6-4	-	CASSDGSGGSDNEQFF	TGTGCCAGCAGTGACGGTTCAGGGGGATCGGACAATGAGCAGTTCTTC
-	TRBJ2-5	TRBV18	few	CASSLGIQETQYF	TGTGCCAGCTCTCTGGGGATCCAAGAGACCCAGTACTTC
-	TRBJ1-2	TRBV14	few	CASSRRSGSNYGYTF	TGTGCCAGCAGCCGAAGGAGCGGTTCTAACTATGGCTACACCTTC
-	TRBJ1-2	TRBV12-3/TRBV12-4	-	CASSRSGDPNYGYTF	TGTGCCAGCAGCAGAAGCGGGGATCCTAACTATGGCTACACCTTC
-	TRBJ1-5	TRBV28	many	CASKRRAGNQPQHF	TGTGCCAGCAAGAGACGAGCGGGTAATCAGCCCCAGCATTTT
TRBD1	TRBJ1-6	TRBV4-2	-	CASSPGQGESPLHF	TGTGCCAGCAGCCCCGGACAGGGAGAATCACCCCTCCACTTT
TRBD1	TRBJ2-7	TRBV10-2	few	CASSKQGAYEQYF	TGCGCCAGCAGTAAACAGGGGGCCTACGAGCAGTACTTC
-	TRBJ2-7	TRBV28	few	CASSLEQGKRYEQYF	TGTGCCAGCAGTTTAGAGCAGGGGAAAAGGTACGAGCAGTACTTC
-	TRBJ2-7	TRBV7-9	many	CASSFSTGILTYEQYF	TGTGCCAGCAGCTTCTCTACCGGGATCCTAACCTACGAGCAGTACTTC
TRBD1	TRBJ2-2	TRBV20-1	-	CSASRDRGTGELFF	TGCAGTGCTAGTAGGGACAGGGGCACCGGGGAGCTGTTTTTT
-	TRBJ2-7	TRBV6-8	-	CATVRGGYEQYF	TGTGCCACTGTCCGGGGCGGGTACGAGCAGTACTTC
-	TRBJ2-7	TRBV4-2	few	CASSQATDSSYEQYF	TGTGCCAGCAGCCAAGCGACGGACAGCTCCTACGAGCAGTACTTC
-	TRBJ2-1	TRBV28	few	CASSPLGFVNEQFF	TGTGCCAGCAGTCCTCTAGGGTTCGTCAATGAGCAGTTCTTC
-	TRBJ2-7	TRBV6-1	few	CASSPGQWTPYEQYF	TGTGCCAGCAGTCCAGGACAGTGGACCCCTTACGAGCAGTACTTC
TRBD1	TRBJ2-7	TRBV7-9	few	CASSLAWDREQYF	TGTGCCAGCAGCTTAGCGTGGGACAGAGAGCAGTACTTC
-	TRBJ1-5	TRBV6-1	many	CASSQGAGAYQPQHF	TGTGCCAGCAGCCAAGGTGCGGGCGCGTATCAGCCCCAGCATTTT
TRBD2	TRBJ2-1	TRBV10-3	many	CAISARQTSGEGYDEQFF	TGTGCCATCAGTGCCCGCCAAACTAGCGGGGAGGGGTACGATGAGCAGTTCTTC
TRBD1	TRBJ2-1	TRBV28	many	CASNPGTDYNEQFF	TGTGCCAGCAACCCTGGGACAGACTACAATGAGCAGTTCTTC
-	TRBJ2-3	TRBV12-3/TRBV12-4	many	CASSFRLKANHPDTQYF	TGTGCCAGCAGTTTCCGCCTGAAGGCGAACCACCCAGATACGCAGTATTTT
-	TRBJ2-5	TRBV7-9	many	CASSANGLTQETQYF	TGTGCCAGCAGCGCCAACGGACTCACTCAAGAGACCCAGTACTTC
TRBD1	TRBJ2-3	TRBV29-1	-	CSDQGARTDTQYF	TGCAGCGACCAGGGGGCCCGGACAGATACGCAGTATTTT
TRBD2	TRBJ2-3	TRBV3-1	many	CASSPPVVAGVSTDTQYF	TGTGCCAGCAGCCCTCCGGTTGTGGCGGGGGTTAGCACAGATACGCAGTATTTT
-	TRBJ1-2	TRBV7-6	few	CASSLGLQGNGYTF	TGTGCCAGCAGCTTAGGACTACAGGGTAATGGCTACACCTTC
-	TRBJ2-7	TRBV3-1	few	CASSQGFHEQYF	TGTGCCAGCAGCCAGGGATTCCACGAGCAGTACTTC
-	TRBJ2-1	TRBV6-1	few	CASSPGTGHNEQFF	TGTGCCAGCAGCCCTGGCACAGGGCACAATGAGCAGTTCTTC
-	TRBJ2-3	TRBV19	few	CASRGVTDTQYF	TGTGCCAGCCGTGGGGTTACAGATACGCAGTATTTT
TRBD2	TRBJ2-1	TRBV2	-	CASSERSGGHFF	TGTGCCAGCAGTGAAAGGTCGGGGGGGCATTTCTTC
TRBD2	TRBJ2-7	TRBV7-9	-	CASSLAWGGEQYF	TGTGCCAGCAGCTTAGCGTGGGGAGGGGAGCAGTACTTC
-	TRBJ2-5	TRBV7-9	-	CASSAPKEETQYF	TGTGCCAGCAGCGCCCCCAAGGAGGAGACCCAGTACTTC
-	TRBJ1-1	TRBV30	few	CAWSPGPNTEAFF	TGTGCCTGGAGTCCAGGACCGAACACTGAAGCTTTCTTT
-	TRBJ1-4	TRBV4-3	many	CASSQGGLGEKLFF	TGCGCCAGCAGCCAAGGGGGGCTTGGTGAAAAACTGTTTTTT
-	TRBJ1-5	TRBV6-2/TRBV6-3	-	CASSDQSNQPQHF	TGTGCCAGCAGTGATCAGTCCAATCAGCCCCAGCATTTT
-	TRBJ2-4	TRBV27	many	CASSQGIQGNIQYF	TGTGCCAGCAGTCAGGGTATCCAGGGGAACATTCAGTACTTC
-	TRBJ2-7	TRBV12-3/TRBV12-4	many	CASSFGQPSYEQYF	TGTGCCAGCAGTTTCGGTCAGCCCTCCTACGAGCAGTACTTC
-	TRBJ2-4	TRBV4-1	-	CASSHPPSANIQYF	TGCGCCAGCAGCCACCCCCCGTCAGCAAACATTCAGTACTTC
TRBD2	TRBJ2-3	TRBV7-2	-	CASSSTSGGAIDTQYF	TGTGCCAGCAGCTCAACTAGCGGGGGGGCGATAGATACGCAGTATTTT
-	TRBJ2-3	TRBV10-3	-	CAISAPAVGTDTQYF	TGTGCCATCAGTGCCCCTGCAGTAGGCACAGATACGCAGTATTTT
-	TRBJ2-1	TRBV11-3	-	CASSLDLGGRSGNEQFF	TGTGCCAGCAGCTTAGATCTGGGTGGGAGGAGCGGCAATGAGCAGTTCTTC
TRBD1	TRBJ2-7	TRBV7-9	few	CASSKPVGTAITYEQYF	TGTGCCAGCAGTAAACCCGTCGGGACAGCGATAACCTACGAGCAGTACTTC
TRBD2	TRBJ2-3	TRBV7-2	many	CASSQGLAGATQYF	TGTGCCAGCAGCCAAGGACTAGCGGGGGCTACGCAGTATTTT
TRBD2	TRBJ2-1	TRBV20-1	-	CSARDWTSGGSYNEQFF	TGCAGTGCTAGAGATTGGACTAGCGGGGGCTCCTACAATGAGCAGTTCTTC
-	TRBJ2-7	TRBV7-9	-	CASSFPEGRLNYEQYF	TGTGCCAGCAGCTTCCCAGAAGGACGGCTGAACTACGAGCAGTACTTC
-	TRBJ2-7	TRBV7-2	many	CASSLGQGIYEQYF	TGTGCCAGCAGCTTAGGGCAGGGGATCTACGAGCAGTACTTC
-	TRBJ2-2	TRBV3-1	few	CASSLTGTSGELFF	TGTGCCAGCAGCCTCACAGGGACGTCCGGGGAGCTGTTTTTT